These T cell receptor beta chains were read from a single sample in a study of shared clonotypes between healthy human individuals. Profiled with immunoSEQ multiplex PCR; TCRdb holds only in-frame clones, not every one. The sample lists some 2,100,000 clones; approximately 94% were seen once. Sequencing used naive CD4+ T cells sorted from blood. These receptors were taken from a man aged 18 to 30 in good health. Each CDR3 is given with its conserved first and last residue. Fields, in order: clone size, V gene, J gene, CDR3 protein. Size is stated for part of the rows, as once, few or many counts, or as a class when the clone is expanded.

.,TRBV11-2,TRBJ2-3,CASSLGGGPTDTQYF
.,TRBV28,TRBJ1-2,CASVHAQSSYGYTF
.,TRBV28,TRBJ1-5,CASSFGGNQPQHF
few,TRBV5-4,TRBJ2-7,CASSLRQGAYEQYF
.,TRBV10-3,TRBJ2-3,CAIRPRGSSTDTQYF
.,TRBV28,TRBJ2-3,CASRGAGGNTDTQYF
once,TRBV30,TRBJ1-1,CAWTQDPTEAFF
.,TRBV2,TRBJ1-6,CASSGAGKSPLHF
.,TRBV7-2,TRBJ1-2,CASSFGQGLYGYTF
.,TRBV6-5,TRBJ2-3,CASRRTGNTDTQYF
.,TRBV5-6,TRBJ2-2,CASSFRTSGSKPGELFF
.,TRBV2,TRBJ1-2,CATQPGRDYGYTF
once,TRBV19,TRBJ1-2,CASRAVGIGTAFFYGYTF
.,TRBV4-3,TRBJ1-4,CASSRGQGLEKLFF
.,TRBV11-1,TRBJ2-7,CASSSGQVGYEQYF
.,TRBV6-6,TRBJ2-2,CASAWRESGELFF
.,TRBV10-2,TRBJ1-2,CASSDDRIAYGYTF
.,TRBV27,TRBJ1-5,CASMAVQGNQPQHF
.,TRBV30,TRBJ1-2,CAWTLQGAYGYTF
.,TRBV19,TRBJ1-1,CASSLGSTGSEAFF
.,TRBV4-1,TRBJ2-3,CASSQVLGQSTDTQYF
.,TRBV11-2,TRBJ1-2,CASSLDRANYGYTF
.,TRBV6-5,TRBJ2-7,CASSYSADVGEQYF
.,TRBV6-1,TRBJ2-7,CASSGEDRGHYEQYF
.,TRBV6-1,TRBJ2-7,CASTATGDYEQYF
.,TRBV6-1,TRBJ2-7,CASSETTATSYEQYF
.,TRBV6-6,TRBJ2-2,CASSSNTGELFF
.,TRBV19,TRBJ1-1,CASSIPPGQGGYVGAFF
.,TRBV7-3,TRBJ1-5,CASSLDPNQPQHF
.,TRBV6-4,TRBJ1-5,CASSQPGGPAYSNQPQHF
.,TRBV10-3,TRBJ2-7,CASRLSRRLSYEQYF
.,TRBV7-2,TRBJ1-5,CASSLEQGNSNQPQHF
.,TRBV5-6,TRBJ2-5,CASSLIGETQYF
.,TRBV5-1,TRBJ2-1,CASSLRAGDRNEQFF
.,TRBV7-9,TRBJ2-7,CASTGLAEAYYEQYF
.,TRBV30,TRBJ2-1,CAWSVGEQFF
.,TRBV2,TRBJ2-3,CASSRQGGTDTQYF
few,TRBV30,TRBJ1-5,CAWSRTGNQPQHF
.,TRBV5-1,TRBJ2-1,CASSFKSGRGTATTNQTHYNEQFF
.,TRBV30,TRBJ1-1,CAWSVSLNTEAFF
.,TRBV5-4,TRBJ2-7,CASSPRGTGSSYEQYF
.,TRBV10-1,TRBJ2-3,CASSFGTGVTDTQYF
once,TRBV25-1,TRBJ2-4,CASAGTSGSKNIQYF
.,TRBV18,TRBJ1-2,CASSPLPGNYGYTF
.,TRBV18,TRBJ1-2,CASSSSWGGSYGYTF
.,TRBV7-9,TRBJ2-7,CASSLGPSYEQYF
.,TRBV6-5,TRBJ2-1,CASSYSSGRGFNEQFF
.,TRBV7-2,TRBJ1-5,CASSLTAGFNQPQHF
.,TRBV9,TRBJ2-1,CASSVVSGEQFF
.,TRBV27,TRBJ1-4,CASRLTGMGEKLFF
.,TRBV5-8,TRBJ1-2,CASSSRGYGYTF
once,TRBV18,TRBJ1-1,CASSPGAGLEAFF